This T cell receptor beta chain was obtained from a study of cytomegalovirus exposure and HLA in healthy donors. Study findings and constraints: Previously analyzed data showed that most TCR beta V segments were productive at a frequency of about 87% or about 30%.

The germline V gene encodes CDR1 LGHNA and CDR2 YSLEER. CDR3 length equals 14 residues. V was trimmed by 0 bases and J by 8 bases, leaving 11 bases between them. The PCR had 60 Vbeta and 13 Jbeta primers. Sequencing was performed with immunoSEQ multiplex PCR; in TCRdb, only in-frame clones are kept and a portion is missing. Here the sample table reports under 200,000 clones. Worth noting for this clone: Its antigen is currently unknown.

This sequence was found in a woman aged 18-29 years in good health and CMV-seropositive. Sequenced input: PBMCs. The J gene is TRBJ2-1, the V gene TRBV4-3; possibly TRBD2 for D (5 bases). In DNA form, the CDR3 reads TGCGCCAGCAGCCAAGACCCCCGGGATCATGAGCAGTTCTTC. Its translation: CASSQDPRDHEQFF.